This T cell receptor (beta chain) was recovered during a study of T-cell reconstitution after alpha-beta-depleted transplantation in children. Unique molecular identifiers featured in how the TCRbeta library was prepared. TCRdb used MiXCR to reprocess the PCR reads, holding one entry per CDR3 protein. The table records about 540,000 distinct CDR3 sequences, about 17% of them present only once. J lost 3 bases, V lost 6 bases, and 8 bases had no gene match. The CDR3 contains 14 residues. Per the germline V gene, CDR1 is MGHRA and CDR2 is YSYEKL. The chain employs TRBV4-1 and TRBJ2-7; TRBD2 agrees at 7 bases. The receptor was isolated from a human donor who donated a stem cell graft to a child with acute lymphoblastic leukemia. Specimen: PBMCs from the stem cell graft donor, collected from the stem cell graft. CDR3 protein: CASRAAGRSYEQYF. The CDR3 DNA follows: TGCGCCAGCAGAGCAGCGGGAAGGAGCTACGAGCAGTACTTC.